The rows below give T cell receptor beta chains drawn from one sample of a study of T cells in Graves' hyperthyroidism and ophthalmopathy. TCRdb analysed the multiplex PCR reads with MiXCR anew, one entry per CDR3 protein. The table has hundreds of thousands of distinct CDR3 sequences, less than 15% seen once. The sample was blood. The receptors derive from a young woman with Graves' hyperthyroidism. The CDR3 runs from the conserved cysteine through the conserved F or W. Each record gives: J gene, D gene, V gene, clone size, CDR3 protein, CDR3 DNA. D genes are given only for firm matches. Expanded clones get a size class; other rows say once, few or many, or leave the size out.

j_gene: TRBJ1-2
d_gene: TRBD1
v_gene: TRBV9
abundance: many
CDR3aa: CASSARGTGVSYTF
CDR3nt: TGTGCCAGCAGCGCCCGTGGGACAGGGGTCAGCTACACCTTC

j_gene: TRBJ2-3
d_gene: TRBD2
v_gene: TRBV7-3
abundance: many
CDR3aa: CASSFLAGTIDTQYF
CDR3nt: TGTGCCAGCAGCTTCTTAGCCGGGACTATAGATACGCAGTATTTT

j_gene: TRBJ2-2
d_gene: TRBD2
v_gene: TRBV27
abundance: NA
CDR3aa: CASSRTSGVPGELFF
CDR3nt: TGTGCCAGCAGTAGGACTAGCGGCGTCCCCGGGGAGCTGTTTTTT

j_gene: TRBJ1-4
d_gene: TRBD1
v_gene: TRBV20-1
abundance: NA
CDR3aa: CSARDLRTGGLSNEKLFF
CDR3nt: TGCAGTGCTAGAGATCTTAGGACAGGGGGTTTATCTAATGAAAAACTGTTTTTT

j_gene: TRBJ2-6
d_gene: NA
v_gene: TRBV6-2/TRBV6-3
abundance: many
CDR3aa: CASWDPNGSGANVLTF
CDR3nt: TGTGCCAGCTGGGATCCAAATGGCTCTGGGGCCAACGTCCTGACTTTC

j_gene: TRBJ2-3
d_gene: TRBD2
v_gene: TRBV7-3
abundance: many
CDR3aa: CASSPGGSITDTQYF
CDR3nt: TGTGCCTCCTCCCCCGGGGGGTCCATCACAGATACGCAGTATTTT

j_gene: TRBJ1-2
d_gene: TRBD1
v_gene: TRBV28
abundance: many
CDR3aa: CASSLDLTGTDGYTF
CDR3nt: TGTGCCAGCAGTCTCGATTTAACCGGGACAGATGGCTACACCTTC

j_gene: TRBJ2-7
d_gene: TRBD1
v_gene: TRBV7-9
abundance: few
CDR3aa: CATDAPGQGGDEQYF
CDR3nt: TGTGCCACCGATGCCCCGGGACAGGGGGGCGACGAGCAGTACTTC

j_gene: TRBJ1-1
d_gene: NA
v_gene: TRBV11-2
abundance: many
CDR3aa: CASSPQTNTEAFF
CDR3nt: TGTGCCAGCAGCCCCCAGACGAACACTGAAGCTTTCTTT

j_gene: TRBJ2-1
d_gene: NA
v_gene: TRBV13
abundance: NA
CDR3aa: CASSFASPGHEQFF
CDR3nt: TGTGCCAGCAGCTTCGCTAGTCCCGGCCATGAGCAGTTCTTC

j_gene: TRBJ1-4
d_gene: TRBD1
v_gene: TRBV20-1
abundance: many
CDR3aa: CSAHGQVEGGKLFF
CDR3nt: TGCAGTGCCCATGGACAGGTCGAGGGGGGAAAACTGTTTTTT

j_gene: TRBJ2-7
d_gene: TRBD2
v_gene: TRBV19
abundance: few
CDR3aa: CASSAAGEGAYEQYF
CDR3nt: TGTGCCAGTAGTGCCGCGGGGGAGGGCGCCTACGAGCAGTACTTC

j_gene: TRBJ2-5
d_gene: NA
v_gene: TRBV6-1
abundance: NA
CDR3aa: CASSEHLGGGETQYF
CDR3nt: TGTGCCAGCAGTGAACACCTGGGGGGGGGCGAGACCCAGTACTTC

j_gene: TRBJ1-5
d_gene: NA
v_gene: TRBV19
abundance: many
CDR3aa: CASSNPKGLLVQPQHF
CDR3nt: TGTGCCAGTAGTAACCCCAAGGGGTTACTGGTCCAGCCCCAGCATTTT

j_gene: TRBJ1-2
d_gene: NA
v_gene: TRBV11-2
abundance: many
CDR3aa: CASSLDRFRHYGYTF
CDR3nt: TGTGCCAGCAGCTTAGATCGGTTCCGACACTATGGCTACACCTTC

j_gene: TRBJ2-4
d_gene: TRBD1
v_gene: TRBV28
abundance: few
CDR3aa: CASRDSKNIQYF
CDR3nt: TGTGCCAGCCGGGACAGTAAAAACATTCAGTACTTC

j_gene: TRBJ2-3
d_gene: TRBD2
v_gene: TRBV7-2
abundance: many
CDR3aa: CASSRGGGRASGTDTQYF
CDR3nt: TGTGCCAGCAGCCGGGGGGGGGGTAGGGCTAGCGGTACAGATACGCAGTATTTT

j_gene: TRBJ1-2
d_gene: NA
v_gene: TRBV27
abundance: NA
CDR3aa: CASSLFMGRGYTF
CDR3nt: TGTGCCAGCAGTTTATTCATGGGGCGAGGCTACACCTTC

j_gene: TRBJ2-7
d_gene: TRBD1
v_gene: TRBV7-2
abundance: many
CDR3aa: CASSGTGSNYEQYF
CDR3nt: TGTGCCAGCAGCGGGACAGGCTCCAACTACGAGCAGTACTTC

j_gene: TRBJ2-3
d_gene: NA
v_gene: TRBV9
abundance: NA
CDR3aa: CASSVSRGLLTDTQYF
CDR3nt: TGTGCCAGCAGCGTTTCCCGGGGCCTGCTCACAGATACGCAGTATTTT

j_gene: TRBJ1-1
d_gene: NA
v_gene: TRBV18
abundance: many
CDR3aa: CASSPVPGRGNTEAFF
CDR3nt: TGTGCCAGCTCACCGGTGCCAGGCAGGGGGAACACTGAAGCTTTCTTT

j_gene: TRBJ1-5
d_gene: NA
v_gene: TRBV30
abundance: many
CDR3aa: CAWSGGSNQPQHF
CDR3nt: TGTGCCTGGAGTGGGGGTAGCAATCAGCCCCAGCATTTT

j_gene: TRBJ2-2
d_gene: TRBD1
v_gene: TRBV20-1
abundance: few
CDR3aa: CSAKSATGDTGELFF
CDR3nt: TGCAGTGCCAAATCCGCGACAGGGGACACCGGGGAGCTGTTTTTT

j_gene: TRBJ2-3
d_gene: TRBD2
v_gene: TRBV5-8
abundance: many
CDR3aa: CASSARPRTSGTDTQYF
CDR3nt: TGTGCCAGCAGTGCCCGACCCCGGACTAGCGGTACAGATACGCAGTATTTT

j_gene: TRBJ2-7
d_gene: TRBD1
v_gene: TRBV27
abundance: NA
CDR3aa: CASSWGQQDDEQYF
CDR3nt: TGTGCCAGCAGTTGGGGACAGCAAGATGACGAGCAGTACTTC

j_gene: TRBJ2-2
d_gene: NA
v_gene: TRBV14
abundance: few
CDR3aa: CASSHTNREWTGELFF
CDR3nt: TGTGCCAGCAGCCATACTAACAGGGAGTGGACCGGGGAGCTGTTTTTT

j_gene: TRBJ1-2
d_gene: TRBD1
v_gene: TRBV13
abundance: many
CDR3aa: CASSSTGTAMDYTF
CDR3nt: TGTGCCAGCAGCTCGACCGGGACAGCCATGGACTACACCTTC

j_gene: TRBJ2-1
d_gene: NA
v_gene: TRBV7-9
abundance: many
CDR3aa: CASKSGQQLTGEQFF
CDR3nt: TGTGCCAGCAAGAGCGGGCAGCAACTTACCGGTGAGCAGTTCTTC

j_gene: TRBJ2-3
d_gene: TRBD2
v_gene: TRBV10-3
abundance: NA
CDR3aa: CAISDLAGGTDTQYF
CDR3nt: TGTGCCATCAGTGACCTAGCGGGGGGCACAGATACGCAGTATTTT

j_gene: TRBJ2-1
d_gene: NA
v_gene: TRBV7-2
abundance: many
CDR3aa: CASSMLILAHEQFF
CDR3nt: TGTGCCAGCAGCATGCTTATATTAGCTCATGAGCAGTTCTTC

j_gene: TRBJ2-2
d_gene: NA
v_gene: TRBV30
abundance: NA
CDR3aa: CARRHTGELFF
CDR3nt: TGTGCCAGAAGACACACCGGGGAGCTGTTTTTT

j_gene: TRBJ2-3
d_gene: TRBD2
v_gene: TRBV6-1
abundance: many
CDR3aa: CASSYDGGADTQYF
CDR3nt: TGTGCCAGCAGTTATGACGGGGGGGCAGATACGCAGTATTTT

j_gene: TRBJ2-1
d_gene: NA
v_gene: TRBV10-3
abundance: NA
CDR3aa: CAIMKGGGQNEQFF
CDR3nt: TGTGCCATCATGAAGGGCGGGGGACAGAATGAGCAGTTCTTC

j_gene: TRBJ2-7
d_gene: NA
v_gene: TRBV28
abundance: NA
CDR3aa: CATYRAAAYEQYF
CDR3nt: TGTGCCACCTATAGAGCCGCCGCCTACGAGCAGTACTTC

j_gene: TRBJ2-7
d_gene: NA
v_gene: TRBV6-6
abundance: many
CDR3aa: CASSYSQGGFGYEQYF
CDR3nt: TGTGCCAGCAGTTACTCCCAAGGGGGTTTTGGCTACGAGCAGTACTTC